This is a list of T cell receptor beta chains from one sample in a study of blood T cell repertoires in COVID-19. Assay: immunoSEQ multiplex PCR; the TCRdb copy retains only in-frame clones and omits some. The table lists just over 300,000 clones, 80% to 90% of them singletons, with 3.5% to 4.5% in the top ten. The sample comprised PBMCs or T cells enriched from blood (not recorded which). Receptors were obtained from a man aged 25-45 years who had recovered from COVID-19. CDR3s include the opening cysteine and the closing phenylalanine or tryptophan. The D gene is left open where the match is weak. Expanded clones get a size class; other rows say once, few or many, or leave the size out.

v_gene: TRBV5-1
len: 15
d_gene: NA
abundance: NA
j_gene: TRBJ1-1
CDR3nt: TGCGCCAGCAGCTTGGAAACAGCCATGAACACTGAAGCTTTCTTT
CDR3aa: CASSLETAMNTEAFF

v_gene: TRBV6-5
len: 13
d_gene: NA
abundance: NA
j_gene: TRBJ1-1
CDR3nt: TGTGCCAGCAGCCAGGACACCATCCTTCCAGCTTTCTTT
CDR3aa: CASSQDTILPAFF

v_gene: TRBV10-3
len: 14
d_gene: TRBD2
abundance: NA
j_gene: TRBJ2-5
CDR3nt: TGTGCCATCAGGGGGACTAGCGGCCAAGAGACCCAGTACTTC
CDR3aa: CAIRGTSGQETQYF

v_gene: TRBV16
len: 15
d_gene: NA
abundance: NA
j_gene: TRBJ1-4
CDR3nt: TGTGCCAGCAGCCAATTTGGGGGCCTTAATGAAAAACTGTTTTTT
CDR3aa: CASSQFGGLNEKLFF

v_gene: TRBV5-1
len: 15
d_gene: TRBD2
abundance: once
j_gene: TRBJ2-2
CDR3nt: TGCGCCAGCAGCCCTTGGGCGGGGGAAACCGGGGAGCTGTTTTTT
CDR3aa: CASSPWAGETGELFF

v_gene: TRBV6-5
len: 15
d_gene: NA
abundance: NA
j_gene: TRBJ1-6
CDR3nt: TGTGCCAGCAGGGCCGACATATTCTCTAATTCACCCCTCCACTTT
CDR3aa: CASRADIFSNSPLHF

v_gene: TRBV27
len: 15
d_gene: TRBD1
abundance: NA
j_gene: TRBJ2-1
CDR3nt: TGTGCCAGCAGCTCCACAGGGGGCGCTTACAATGAGCAGTTCTTC
CDR3aa: CASSSTGGAYNEQFF

v_gene: TRBV14
len: 13
d_gene: NA
abundance: few
j_gene: TRBJ1-1
CDR3nt: TGTGCCAGCAGCCAACAGGGTTACACTGAAGCTTTCTTT
CDR3aa: CASSQQGYTEAFF

v_gene: TRBV5-4
len: 13
d_gene: NA
abundance: NA
j_gene: TRBJ2-5
CDR3nt: TGTGCCAGCAGCTGGCGCAGGGAAGAGACCCAGTACTTC
CDR3aa: CASSWRREETQYF

v_gene: TRBV11-2
len: 14
d_gene: TRBD1
abundance: NA
j_gene: TRBJ1-6
CDR3nt: TGTGCCAGCAGCTTAACAGGGGGCTTCTCACCCCTCCACTTT
CDR3aa: CASSLTGGFSPLHF

v_gene: TRBV6-5
len: 14
d_gene: TRBD1
abundance: NA
j_gene: TRBJ2-7
CDR3nt: TGTGCCAGCAGTCAGACAGGGGAGGTCTACGAGCAGTACTTC
CDR3aa: CASSQTGEVYEQYF

v_gene: TRBV5-4
len: 14
d_gene: TRBD2
abundance: NA
j_gene: TRBJ2-3
CDR3nt: TGTGCCAGCAGCCGGCGGGGGGAGACAGATACGCAGTATTTT
CDR3aa: CASSRRGETDTQYF

v_gene: TRBV27
len: 14
d_gene: NA
abundance: NA
j_gene: TRBJ2-1
CDR3nt: TGTGCCAGCAGTTTGGGGGGAGAGGGTAATGAGCAGTTCTTC
CDR3aa: CASSLGGEGNEQFF

v_gene: TRBV7-2
len: 14
d_gene: TRBD1
abundance: once
j_gene: TRBJ1-3
CDR3nt: TGTGCCAGCAGTCGACAGGGTAGAGGAAACACCATATATTTT
CDR3aa: CASSRQGRGNTIYF

v_gene: TRBV4-2
len: 14
d_gene: TRBD2
abundance: NA
j_gene: TRBJ2-1
CDR3nt: TGTGCCAGCAGCCCGACGGGGGGCTACAATGAGCAGTTCTTC
CDR3aa: CASSPTGGYNEQFF

v_gene: TRBV5-6
len: 14
d_gene: TRBD1
abundance: NA
j_gene: TRBJ2-2
CDR3nt: TGTGCCAGCAGCCCGACAGGGTTCACCGGGGAGCTGTTTTTT
CDR3aa: CASSPTGFTGELFF

v_gene: TRBV3-1/TRBV3-2
len: 15
d_gene: TRBD1
abundance: NA
j_gene: TRBJ2-7
CDR3nt: TGTGCCAGCAGTTCTACAGGGGGCGGTCATGGCGAGCAGTACTTC
CDR3aa: CASSSTGGGHGEQYF

v_gene: TRBV11-1
len: 16
d_gene: TRBD1
abundance: NA
j_gene: TRBJ2-7
CDR3nt: TGTGCCAGCAGCCCGTGGACAGGGGGCGACCTCTACGAGCAGTACTTC
CDR3aa: CASSPWTGGDLYEQYF

v_gene: TRBV2
len: 12
d_gene: TRBD1
abundance: NA
j_gene: TRBJ1-4
CDR3nt: TGTGCCGCCGAAGGGGGCTATGAAAAACTGTTTTTT
CDR3aa: CAAEGGYEKLFF

v_gene: TRBV11-2
len: 14
d_gene: TRBD1
abundance: once
j_gene: TRBJ2-5
CDR3nt: TGTGCCAGCAGTCGTTGGGACAGGCAAGAGACCCAGTACTTC
CDR3aa: CASSRWDRQETQYF

v_gene: TRBV5-4
len: 15
d_gene: TRBD1
abundance: NA
j_gene: TRBJ1-3
CDR3nt: TGTGCCAGCAGCCACGGGACAGGGTCTGGAAACACCATATATTTT
CDR3aa: CASSHGTGSGNTIYF

v_gene: TRBV29-1
len: 14
d_gene: TRBD2
abundance: NA
j_gene: TRBJ2-7
CDR3nt: TGCAGCGCTGCCACTAGCGGGCACTCCTACGAGCAGTACTTC
CDR3aa: CSAATSGHSYEQYF

v_gene: TRBV4-1
len: 15
d_gene: NA
abundance: NA
j_gene: TRBJ1-3
CDR3nt: TGCGCCAGCAGCCAACTAACAGGGATTGGAAACACCATATATTTT
CDR3aa: CASSQLTGIGNTIYF

v_gene: TRBV6-4
len: 14
d_gene: TRBD2
abundance: NA
j_gene: TRBJ2-2
CDR3nt: TGTGCCAGCAGTGAAGCGGGGGGCACCGGGGAGCTGTTTTTT
CDR3aa: CASSEAGGTGELFF

v_gene: TRBV5-1
len: 15
d_gene: TRBD2
abundance: NA
j_gene: TRBJ2-7
CDR3nt: TGCGCCAGCAGCCCAACCGGGACTAGGCTCTACGAGCAGTACTTC
CDR3aa: CASSPTGTRLYEQYF

v_gene: TRBV4-1
len: 14
d_gene: NA
abundance: few
j_gene: TRBJ2-7
CDR3nt: TGCGCCAGCAGCCAACGGACAGAACTCTACGAGCAGTACTTC
CDR3aa: CASSQRTELYEQYF

v_gene: TRBV2
len: 14
d_gene: NA
abundance: NA
j_gene: TRBJ1-1
CDR3nt: TGTGCCAGCAGGTCCCAGGGGACGAACACTGAAGCTTTCTTT
CDR3aa: CASRSQGTNTEAFF

v_gene: TRBV5-4
len: 15
d_gene: TRBD1
abundance: NA
j_gene: TRBJ1-1
CDR3nt: TGTGCCAGCAGCCTCAGGACAGGGGGTAACACTGAAGCTTTCTTT
CDR3aa: CASSLRTGGNTEAFF

v_gene: TRBV7-7
len: 13
d_gene: TRBD2
abundance: NA
j_gene: TRBJ2-2
CDR3nt: TGTGCTAGCAGCTCCGGGGGGGCCGGGGAGCTGTTTTTT
CDR3aa: CASSSGGAGELFF

v_gene: TRBV10-1
len: 16
d_gene: NA
abundance: NA
j_gene: TRBJ1-5
CDR3nt: TGCGCCAGCAGTGAGCCGGGGTCTAATAGCAATCAGCCCCAGCATTTT
CDR3aa: CASSEPGSNSNQPQHF

v_gene: TRBV7-9
len: 15
d_gene: NA
abundance: NA
j_gene: TRBJ1-4
CDR3nt: TGTGCCAGCAGCTTAGTTGGCAGGGAGGATGAAAAACTGTTTTTT
CDR3aa: CASSLVGREDEKLFF

v_gene: TRBV27
len: 16
d_gene: TRBD1
abundance: NA
j_gene: TRBJ1-5
CDR3nt: TGTGCCAGCAGTTCCTACCCCCCGGGACAGAATCAGCCCCAGCATTTT
CDR3aa: CASSSYPPGQNQPQHF

v_gene: TRBV5-6
len: 16
d_gene: NA
abundance: NA
j_gene: TRBJ1-1
CDR3nt: TGTGCCAGCAGCTCCCTGCGACTAGGGGCGAACACTGAAGCTTTCTTT
CDR3aa: CASSSLRLGANTEAFF

v_gene: TRBV5-6
len: 16
d_gene: TRBD1
abundance: NA
j_gene: TRBJ1-6
CDR3nt: TGTGCCAGCAGCTTTTTGGTGGGACAGGGAAGTTCACCCCTCCACTTT
CDR3aa: CASSFLVGQGSSPLHF

v_gene: TRBV6-4
len: 13
d_gene: NA
abundance: once
j_gene: TRBJ1-1
CDR3nt: TGTGCCAGCAGTGCTCAGGAGAACACTGAAGCTTTCTTT
CDR3aa: CASSAQENTEAFF

v_gene: TRBV3-1/TRBV3-2
len: 14
d_gene: NA
abundance: NA
j_gene: TRBJ2-7
CDR3nt: TGTGCCAGCAGCCAAGGCAGGTTATCCTACGAGCAGTACTTC
CDR3aa: CASSQGRLSYEQYF

v_gene: TRBV27
len: 14
d_gene: TRBD1
abundance: NA
j_gene: TRBJ1-5
CDR3nt: TGTGCCAGCAGTGTCAGGGGGCGCAATCAGCCCCAGCATTTT
CDR3aa: CASSVRGRNQPQHF